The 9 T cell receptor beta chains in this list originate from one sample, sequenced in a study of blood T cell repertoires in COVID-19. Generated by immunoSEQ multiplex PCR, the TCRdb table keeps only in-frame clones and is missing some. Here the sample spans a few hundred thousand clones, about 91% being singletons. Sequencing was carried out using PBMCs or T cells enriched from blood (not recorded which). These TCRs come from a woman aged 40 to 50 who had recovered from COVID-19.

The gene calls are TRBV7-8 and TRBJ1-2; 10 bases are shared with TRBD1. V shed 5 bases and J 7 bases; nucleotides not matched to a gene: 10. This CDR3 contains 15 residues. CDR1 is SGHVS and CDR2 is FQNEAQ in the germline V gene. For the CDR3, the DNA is TGTGCCAGCAGCGAATTCTCCGGGACAGGGGTTGGCTACACCTTC. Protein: CASSEFSGTGVGYTF.

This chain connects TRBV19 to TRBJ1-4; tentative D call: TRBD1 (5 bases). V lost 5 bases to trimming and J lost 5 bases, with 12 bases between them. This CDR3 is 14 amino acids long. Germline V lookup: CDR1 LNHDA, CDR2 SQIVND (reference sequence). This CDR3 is CASSPRQSNEKLFF. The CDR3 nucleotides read TGTGCCAGTAGTCCCAGACAGTCCAATGAAAAACTGTTTTTT.

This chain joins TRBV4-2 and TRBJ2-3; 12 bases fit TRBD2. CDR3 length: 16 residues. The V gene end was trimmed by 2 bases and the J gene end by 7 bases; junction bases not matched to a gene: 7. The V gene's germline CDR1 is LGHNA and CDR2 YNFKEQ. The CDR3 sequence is CASSQLAGGPSNTQYF. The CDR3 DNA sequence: TGTGCCAGCAGCCAACTAGCGGGAGGGCCCTCGAATACGCAGTATTTT.

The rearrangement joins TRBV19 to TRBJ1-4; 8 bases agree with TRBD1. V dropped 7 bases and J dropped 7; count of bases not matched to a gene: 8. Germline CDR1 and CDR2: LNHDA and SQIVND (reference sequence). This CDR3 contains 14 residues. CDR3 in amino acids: CASNPRGRREKLFF. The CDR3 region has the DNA TGTGCCAGTAATCCCAGGGGGCGGCGTGAAAAACTGTTTTTT.

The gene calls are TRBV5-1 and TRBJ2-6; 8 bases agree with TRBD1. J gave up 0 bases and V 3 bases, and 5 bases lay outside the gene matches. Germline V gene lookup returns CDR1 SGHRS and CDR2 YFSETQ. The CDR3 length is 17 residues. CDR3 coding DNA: TGCGCCAGCAGCTGGACAGGGTTAGGCTCTGGGGCCAACGTCCTGACTTTC. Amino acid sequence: CASSWTGLGSGANVLTF.

The CDR3 DNA sequence: TGTGCCAGCAGTGAATCTCCGGGAGGTGAGCAGTTCTTC. This encodes CASSESPGGEQFF. The gene calls are TRBV25-1 and TRBJ2-1, with 7 bases that match TRBD2. Germline CDR1 and CDR2: MGHDK and SYGVNS. V lost 1 base and J lost 9; bases outside the gene matches: 3. The CDR3 has 13 residues.

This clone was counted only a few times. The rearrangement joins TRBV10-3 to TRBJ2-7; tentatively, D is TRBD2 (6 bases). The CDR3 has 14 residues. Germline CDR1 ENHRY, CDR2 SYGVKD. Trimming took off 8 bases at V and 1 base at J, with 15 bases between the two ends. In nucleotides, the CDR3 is TGTGCCATCTACGACCCAGGACTATCCTACGAGCAGTACTTC. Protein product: CAIYDPGLSYEQYF.

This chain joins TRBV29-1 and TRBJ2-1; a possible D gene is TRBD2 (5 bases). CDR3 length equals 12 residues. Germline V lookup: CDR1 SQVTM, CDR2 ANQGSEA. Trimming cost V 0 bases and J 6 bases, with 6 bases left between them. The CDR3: CSVEDAGNEQFF. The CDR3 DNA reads TGCAGCGTTGAAGATGCGGGCAATGAGCAGTTCTTC.

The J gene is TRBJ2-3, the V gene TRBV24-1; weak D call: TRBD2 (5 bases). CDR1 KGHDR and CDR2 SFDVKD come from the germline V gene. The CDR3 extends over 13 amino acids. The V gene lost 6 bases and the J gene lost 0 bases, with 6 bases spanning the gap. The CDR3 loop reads CATSSGSTDTQYF. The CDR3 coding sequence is TGTGCCACCAGTTCGGGGAGCACAGATACGCAGTATTTT.